This TCR beta chain appears in the sequencing data of a study of blood T cell repertoires in COVID-19. The table lists this clone with a count of one. Here immunoSEQ multiplex PCR was the method, and the copy in TCRdb shows in-frame clones only, minus some. The sample contains approximately 70,000 clones, about 91% of which appear only once. The CDR3 runs 14 residues. Germline V gene sequence: CDR1 MDHEN, CDR2 SYDVKM. The ends were cut back, 2 bases at V and 5 bases at J, with 12 bases in the middle. The V call is TRBV28, the J call TRBJ2-5; weak D call: TRBD2 (6 bases). This receptor was taken from a human donor with active COVID-19. The donor label of this sample is uncertain. The sequenced sample was peripheral blood. The CDR3 loop is CASSLPQTSETQYF. DNA for the CDR3: TGTGCCAGCAGTTTACCCCAAACTAGCGAGACCCAGTACTTC.